This T cell receptor (beta chain) was captured in a study of blood T cell repertoires in COVID-19. About the research overall: Sources were T cells, B-cell-depleted T cells, or PBMCs; the material itself was cDNA or gDNA.

Germline V CDR1 and CDR2: LGHNA, YSLEER. The V end was cut by 4 bases, the J end by 8 bases, with 23 bases between. There are 17 residues in the CDR3. Study processing details: From reference gene primer amplification, estimates of nucleated cell counts were derived. Here immunoSEQ multiplex PCR was the method, and the copy in TCRdb shows in-frame clones only, minus some. That table supplies the V and J calls and clone size; D and trimming were determined from the DNA. There are 70,000 to 80,000 clones in the sample; around 85% occur only once, and approximately 35% lies in the top ten. The sequenced sample was peripheral blood. The chain is built from TRBV4-3 and TRBJ1-4, with D maybe TRBD1 (6 bases). The sequence came from an elderly woman with active or convalescent COVID-19. CDR3 region: CASSPLPSGGQGEKLFF. In nucleotides, the CDR3 is TGCGCCAGCAGCCCACTTCCCTCGGGGGGCCAGGGCGAAAAACTGTTTTTT.